A selection of T cell receptor beta chains follows, all from one sample in a study of beta chain features in type 1 diabetes. Repertoires were generated with immunoSEQ multiplex PCR, while TCRdb's copy carries only in-frame clones and drops some. This table holds about 450,000 clones, 11% found once. The sample comprised naive CD4+ T cells from blood. The receptors derive from a woman between 18 and 30 years old in good health. CDR3s include the opening cysteine and the closing phenylalanine or tryptophan. A D gene is named only where the DNA matches it firmly. Clone size is not always given. Where it is, it says once, few, many or a class for expanded clones.

>TRBD1|TRBV6-6|TRBJ1-2|NA
TGTGCCAGCAGGGAGGGGGCGAGTGGCTACACCTTC
CASREGASGYTF
>NA|TRBV7-3|TRBJ2-1|NA
TGTGCCAGCAGCTTAAGCCTAGCGACTAACAATGAGCAGTTCTTC
CASSLSLATNNEQFF
>TRBD2|TRBV15|TRBJ2-2|NA
TGTGCCACCAGCAGAGGCTGGGGGGGCACCGGGGAGCTGTTTTTT
CATSRGWGGTGELFF
>NA|TRBV7-8|TRBJ1-1|few
TGTGCCAGCAGCCTTACCCGGTGGAACACTGAAGCTTTCTTT
CASSLTRWNTEAFF
>NA|TRBV29-1|TRBJ2-5|few
TGCAGCGTAGAGACCCCCGGGGAGACCCAGTACTTC
CSVETPGETQYF
>TRBD2|TRBV9|TRBJ2-5|NA
TGTGCCAGCAGCCTGGCTAGCGGGAGAGGGGAGACCCAGTACTTC
CASSLASGRGETQYF
>NA|TRBV29-1|TRBJ1-2|NA
TGCAGCGTCGTCGGGGCCGGTGGCTACACCTTC
CSVVGAGGYTF
>NA|TRBV30|TRBJ2-3|NA
TGTGCCTGGAGTGTAGAAGGGTTCACAGATACGCAGTATTTT
CAWSVEGFTDTQYF
>NA|TRBV30|TRBJ2-1|few
TGTGCCTGGGGCGCCGGACTACCTAAGCAGTTCTTC
CAWGAGLPKQFF
>NA|TRBV7-9|TRBJ2-1|NA
TGTGCCAGCAGCTTAGGTTCTGGGAGTGAGCAGTTCTTC
CASSLGSGSEQFF
>NA|TRBV27|TRBJ1-2|few
TGTGCCAGCAGTACAGGGTCTAACTATGGCTACACCTTC
CASSTGSNYGYTF
>NA|TRBV25-1|TRBJ1-2|NA
TGTGCCAGCAGTGCCGAGGATCACTATGGCTACACCTTC
CASSAEDHYGYTF
>NA|TRBV14|TRBJ2-3|NA
TGTGCCAGCAGCCGTGGGACATATTTAGGTGCAGATACGCAGTATTTT
CASSRGTYLGADTQYF
>NA|TRBV4-1|TRBJ2-5|NA
TGCGCCAGCAGCCAAGCCCGGGTAGAGACCCAGTACTTC
CASSQARVETQYF
>TRBD2|TRBV10-3|TRBJ2-2|few
TGTGCCACCTTCACTAGCGGGATCTCCGGGGAGCTGTTTTTT
CATFTSGISGELFF
>TRBD2|TRBV7-9|TRBJ2-7|NA
TGTGCCAGCAGCTTACCAGCTTTAGCGGGAGGTAACTCCTACGAGCAGTACTTC
CASSLPALAGGNSYEQYF
>NA|TRBV4-3|TRBJ2-1|NA
TGCGCCAGCAGCCAATCATATTTGGGGAATGAGCAGTTCTTC
CASSQSYLGNEQFF
>TRBD2|TRBV29-1|TRBJ2-5|NA
TGCAGCGTTGAAGAGCGGGGGAGGGAGACCCAGTACTTC
CSVEERGRETQYF
>NA|TRBV2|TRBJ2-1|few
TGTGCCAGCAGGGAGGAGGGGGGCTCCTACAATGAGCAGTTCTTC
CASREEGGSYNEQFF
>TRBD1|TRBV7-8|TRBJ1-5|few
TGTGCCAGCAGCTTAATGGCAGGGGGGCAGCCCCAGCATTTT
CASSLMAGGQPQHF
>TRBD2|TRBV6-5|TRBJ2-1|NA
TGTGCCAGCAGTTACGAACTAGCGGGGTACAATGAGCAGTTCTTC
CASSYELAGYNEQFF
>NA|TRBV10-3|TRBJ2-1|many
TGTGCCATCAGTGAACAGGACCGCAATGAGCAGTTCTTC
CAISEQDRNEQFF
>NA|TRBV14|TRBJ2-1|NA
TGTGCCAGCAGCCAAATGTCGCGACGGGGGGCGACGAGACCCTACAATGAGCAGTTCTTC
CASSQMSRRGATRPYNEQFF
>NA|TRBV6-6|TRBJ2-3|NA
TGTGCCAGCAGTCTCAGTGATAGCGGAATCACAGATACGCAGTATTTT
CASSLSDSGITDTQYF
>NA|TRBV7-2|TRBJ1-5|NA
TGTGCCAGCAGCACACTGAATCAGCCCCAGCATTTT
CASSTLNQPQHF
>TRBD1|TRBV9|TRBJ2-1|NA
TGTGCCAGCAGCGTAGAGGGCCGGACAGGGAGCTCCTACAATGAGCAGTTCTTC
CASSVEGRTGSSYNEQFF
>TRBD2|TRBV5-4|TRBJ2-5|NA
TGTGCCAGCAGCTTATTAGCGGGAGGGCGGGAGACCCAGTACTTC
CASSLLAGGRETQYF
>NA|TRBV27|TRBJ2-6|NA
TGTGCCAGCAGTTTATGGGGTTCTGGGGCCAACGTCCTGACTTTC
CASSLWGSGANVLTF
>NA|TRBV4-1|TRBJ1-2|NA
TGCGCCAGCAGCCAGGAGGAGGCAATTAACTATGGCTACACCTTC
CASSQEEAINYGYTF
>NA|TRBV15|TRBJ2-5|NA
TGTGCCACCAGCAGACAAGCAAAAGAGACCCAGTACTTC
CATSRQAKETQYF
>NA|TRBV2|TRBJ2-2|NA
TGTGCCAGCAGTTGGGGCGCATCCGGGGAGCTGTTTTTT
CASSWGASGELFF
>NA|TRBV5-1|TRBJ2-4|few
TGCGCCAGCAGCTTGGCGGACAGTCTACTAGCCAAAAACATTCAGTACTTC
CASSLADSLLAKNIQYF
>TRBD2|TRBV4-2|TRBJ2-5|NA
TGTGCCAGCAGAATCACGGGAGGGCCCTTCCAAGAGACCCAGTACTTC
CASRITGGPFQETQYF
>TRBD2|TRBV19|TRBJ2-1|NA
TGTGCCAGTAGTTCCGGACTAGCGGGGATCAATGAGCAGTTCTTC
CASSSGLAGINEQFF
>TRBD2|TRBV18|TRBJ2-1|many
TGTGCCAGCACCTCGGGACTAGCTGGCAATGAGCAGTTCTTC
CASTSGLAGNEQFF
>TRBD1|TRBV7-9|TRBJ2-5|NA
TGTGCCAGCAGCATAGGACAGGGTGTAAAGACCCAGTACTTC
CASSIGQGVKTQYF
>NA|TRBV28|TRBJ1-5|NA
TGTGCCAGCAGTTTAGCAGGGGAGAGGCAGCCCCAGCATTTT
CASSLAGERQPQHF
>NA|TRBV29-1|TRBJ2-3|NA
TGCAGCGTGCTGCCGGGAAACACAGATACGCAGTATTTT
CSVLPGNTDTQYF
>NA|TRBV7-6|TRBJ2-3|few
TGTGCCAGCAGCCAGGGGCGGTTAGATACGCAGTATTTT
CASSQGRLDTQYF
>TRBD2|TRBV7-9|TRBJ2-3|NA
TGTGCCAGCAGCTTATCCCGACTAGCGGGGGGTTATAGCACAGATACGCAGTATTTT
CASSLSRLAGGYSTDTQYF
>NA|TRBV5-1|TRBJ2-1|NA
TGCGCCAGCAGCTTGTTTGATGAGCAGTTCTTC
CASSLFDEQFF
>TRBD1|TRBV14|TRBJ1-1|NA
TGTGCCAGCAGCCTACAGGGGCGGGTCACTGAAGCTTTCTTT
CASSLQGRVTEAFF
>TRBD1|TRBV7-2|TRBJ1-2|NA
TGTGCCAGCAGCTCGACAGGGTCGAATGGCTACACCTTC
CASSSTGSNGYTF
>TRBD2|TRBV9|TRBJ2-3|NA
TGTGCCAGCAGCGCAGGACTAGCGGGGTCTAGCACAGATACGCAGTATTTT
CASSAGLAGSSTDTQYF
>NA|TRBV18|TRBJ2-7|NA
TGTGCCAGCTCACCACGGGGACGCGAGGTGCAGTACTTC
CASSPRGREVQYF
>NA|TRBV5-1|TRBJ2-5|NA
TGCGCCAGCAGCTTGGTCGGAGTGGGCTACCAAGAGACCCAGTACTTC
CASSLVGVGYQETQYF
>NA|TRBV4-1|TRBJ2-7|NA
TGCGCCAGCAGCCAAATTGGTATGGGCGAGCAGTACTTC
CASSQIGMGEQYF
>NA|TRBV23-1|TRBJ1-1|NA
TGCGCCAGCAGTCGGGGTCGACAGCCGAACACTGAAGCTTTCTTT
CASSRGRQPNTEAFF
>TRBD1|TRBV7-8|TRBJ2-1|few
TGTGCCAGCAGCCGAGACAGGGTCCGAGGCTCCTACAATGAGCAGTTCTTC
CASSRDRVRGSYNEQFF
>TRBD2|TRBV7-8|TRBJ2-2|NA
TGTGCCAGCAGCACGAGACTAGCGGGCACCGGGGAGCTGTTTTTT
CASSTRLAGTGELFF
>TRBD2|TRBV30|TRBJ2-3|few
TGTGCCGGTGGGCGGGAGCGAGGTACGCAGTATTTT
CAGGRERGTQYF